A single T cell receptor (beta chain) is shown here with its context. Original methodology: Amplifying reference gene primers gave estimates of nucleated cell counts. TCRdb's copy holds only in-frame clones and misses some; the assay was immunoSEQ multiplex PCR. V, J and clone size reflect that table, while D and trimming were determined from the DNA. The sample lists 150,000 to 180,000 clones, 70% to 85% seen once, with roughly 29% in the top ten. J gave up 5 bases and V 3 bases, and 6 bases lay outside the gene matches. The CDR3 sequence is 14 residues long. Germline V gives CDR1 LNHDA, CDR2 SQIVND (reference sequence). This entry is derived from a study of blood T cell repertoires in COVID-19. Study-wide background: Italy, Spain and the United States were the sources of the convalescent and acute COVID-19 samples. The cDNA or gDNA used as material had been derived from T cells, B-cell-depleted T cells, or PBMCs.

The chain employs TRBV19 and TRBJ2-5, with TRBD2 matching 7 bases. The source material was peripheral blood. This clonotype was sampled from a woman in her fifties or sixties with acute or convalescent COVID-19. The DNA for the CDR3 is TGTGCCAGTAGTATGGGGAGGGCCGGGGAGACCCAGTACTTC. Its protein is CASSMGRAGETQYF.